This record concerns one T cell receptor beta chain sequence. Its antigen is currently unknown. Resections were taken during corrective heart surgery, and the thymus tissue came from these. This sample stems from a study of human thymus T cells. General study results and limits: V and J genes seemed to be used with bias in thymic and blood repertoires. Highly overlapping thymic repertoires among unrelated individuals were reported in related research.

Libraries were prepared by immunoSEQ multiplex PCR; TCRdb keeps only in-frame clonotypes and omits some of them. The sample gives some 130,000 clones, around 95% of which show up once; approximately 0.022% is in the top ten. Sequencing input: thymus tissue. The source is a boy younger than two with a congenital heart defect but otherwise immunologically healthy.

The chain's CDR3 is CASSQDWSHLTGESNYGYTF. As DNA, the CDR3 is TGCGCCAGCAGCCAAGATTGGAGTCATTTGACAGGGGAGTCCAACTATGGCTACACCTTC. This sequence joins TRBV4-1 and TRBJ1-2; 8 bases are shared with TRBD1. The germline V gene has CDR1 MGHRA and CDR2 YSYEKL. This CDR3 comprises 20 residues. The V segment lost 0 bases and the J segment 2 bases; nucleotides outside the gene matches: 17.